This TCR beta chain was retrieved from a study of regulatory T cells in long-lasting Graves disease. The time point denotes: persistent/refractory GD, antithyroid drugs over 5 years with positive TRAb. The TCR library was prepared using RNA isolated from PBMCs. The collection involved drawing 8.5 to 9 milliliters of peripheral blood into EDTA tubes. Findings and limits, study-wide: The TCR repertoire of persistent Graves' patients was less diverse than that of newly diagnosed ones. With approximately 3,000 shared public clonotypes, persistent patients exceeded new patients, who shared 950 to 1,000.

This clonotype was observed a few times. What it recognizes is unknown. Trimming took 7 bases from V and 4 from J, leaving 13 bases between them. The germline CDR1 and CDR2 sequences are SGHDN and FVKESK. This CDR3 contains 14 residues. Investigators prepared the TCR beta libraries by applying iRepertoire HTBI primers and Arm-PCR of CDR3 regions. TCRdb processed the multiplex PCR reads anew with MiXCR; each CDR3 protein has one entry. The table shows 400,000 or so distinct CDR3 sequences, with about a fifth occurring only once. The source was peripheral blood mononuclear cells (PBMCs), collected when the disease was refractory, from a patient treated with antithyroid drugs. The sequence derives from a female donor with Graves disease. The chain combines TRBV14 with TRBJ2-2, with D perhaps TRBD1 (5 bases). The CDR3 nucleotides read TGTGCCAGCACCAGGACACCTGGCACCGGGGAGCTGTTTTTT. Its protein is CASTRTPGTGELFF. Drawing the rest from reference TRBV14 and TRBJ2-2, the complete variable domain is EAGVTQFPSHSVIEKGQTVTLRCDPISGHDNLYWYRRVMGKEIKFLLHFVKESKQDESGMPNNRFLAERTGGTYSTLKVQPAELEDSGVYFCASTRTPGTGELFFGEGSRLTVL.